A selection of T cell receptor beta chains follows, all from one sample in a study of T cell responses to AZD1222 COVID-19 vaccine. Clones were sequenced by immunoSEQ multiplex PCR, and TCRdb holds only the in-frame ones, with some missing. The table shows about 94,000 clones, with around nine tenths occurring only once. The sequenced sample was peripheral blood, obtained on day 0 of AZD1222 vaccination. Source of these receptors: an adult in good health. Each CDR3 is given with its conserved first and last residue.

V gene: TRBV2; J gene: TRBJ2-7; CDR3 length: 15; CDR3 protein: CASIPRSGQGYEQYF
V gene: TRBV7-3; J gene: TRBJ2-5; CDR3 length: 14; CDR3 protein: CASSLMASGGDQYF
V gene: TRBV4-1; J gene: TRBJ2-3; CDR3 length: 16; CDR3 protein: CASSGLAGGPTDTQYF
V gene: TRBV5-6; J gene: TRBJ1-1; CDR3 length: 14; CDR3 protein: CASSLWSVNTEAFF
V gene: TRBV27; J gene: TRBJ1-2; CDR3 length: 14; CDR3 protein: CASSFGTGTDGYTF
V gene: TRBV5-4; J gene: TRBJ2-5; CDR3 length: 16; CDR3 protein: CASSFDGRGARETQYF
V gene: TRBV9; J gene: TRBJ2-7; CDR3 length: 14; CDR3 protein: CASSVEGAVYEQYF
V gene: TRBV3-1/TRBV3-2; J gene: TRBJ1-1; CDR3 length: 12; CDR3 protein: CASSLQDTEAFF
V gene: TRBV2; J gene: TRBJ2-7; CDR3 length: 13; CDR3 protein: CASRNRGLYEQYF
V gene: TRBV10-1; J gene: TRBJ2-5; CDR3 length: 14; CDR3 protein: CASSARDSQETQYF
V gene: TRBV7-2; J gene: TRBJ1-1; CDR3 length: 16; CDR3 protein: CASSLGPGTYNTEAFF
V gene: TRBV6-1; J gene: TRBJ2-3; CDR3 length: 16; CDR3 protein: CASSGIFGGGTDTQYF
V gene: TRBV6-2/TRBV6-3; J gene: TRBJ1-2; CDR3 length: 16; CDR3 protein: CASSHQTGGADYGYTF
V gene: TRBV6-5; J gene: TRBJ1-1; CDR3 length: 15; CDR3 protein: CASSYSAGALTEAFF
V gene: TRBV19; J gene: TRBJ1-2; CDR3 length: 11; CDR3 protein: CASSIGTGYTF
V gene: TRBV18; J gene: TRBJ1-1; CDR3 length: 15; CDR3 protein: CASSPLGGQDTEAFF
V gene: TRBV7-9; J gene: TRBJ2-5; CDR3 length: 14; CDR3 protein: CASSSSGGRETQYF
V gene: TRBV10-3; J gene: TRBJ2-7; CDR3 length: 14; CDR3 protein: CAISSQGASYEQYF
V gene: TRBV6-5; J gene: TRBJ1-2; CDR3 length: 14; CDR3 protein: CASRIAGQGYGYTF
V gene: TRBV7-2; J gene: TRBJ2-3; CDR3 length: 16; CDR3 protein: CASSLVREPSTDTQYF
V gene: TRBV29-1; J gene: TRBJ2-5; CDR3 length: 12; CDR3 protein: CSARWSKETQYF
V gene: TRBV7-6; J gene: TRBJ2-5; CDR3 length: 17; CDR3 protein: CASSSPSGGGAGGTQYF
V gene: TRBV3-1/TRBV3-2; J gene: TRBJ2-5; CDR3 length: 13; CDR3 protein: CAISVRYQETQYF
V gene: TRBV3-1/TRBV3-2; J gene: TRBJ1-2; CDR3 length: 12; CDR3 protein: CASSPQGGGYTF
V gene: TRBV6-5; J gene: TRBJ1-6; CDR3 length: 15; CDR3 protein: CASSRTASYNSPLHF
V gene: TRBV2; J gene: TRBJ1-5; CDR3 length: 14; CDR3 protein: CASSETQGGEPQHF
V gene: TRBV21-1; J gene: TRBJ2-7; CDR3 length: 15; CDR3 protein: CASSPRTGLDYEQYF
V gene: TRBV18; J gene: TRBJ1-6; CDR3 length: 14; CDR3 protein: CASSPQGADSPLHF
V gene: TRBV5-6; J gene: TRBJ1-3; CDR3 length: 17; CDR3 protein: CASYIFALLSSGNTIYF
V gene: TRBV5-1; J gene: TRBJ1-3; CDR3 length: 14; CDR3 protein: CASSPDISGNTIYF
V gene: TRBV6-5; J gene: TRBJ2-3; CDR3 length: 14; CDR3 protein: CASSYSLPTDTQYF
V gene: TRBV7-9; J gene: TRBJ2-1; CDR3 length: 15; CDR3 protein: CASRALADRYNEQFF
V gene: TRBV25-1; J gene: TRBJ2-4; CDR3 length: 17; CDR3 protein: CASSAGAYGLAKNIQYF
V gene: TRBV27; J gene: TRBJ2-2; CDR3 length: 15; CDR3 protein: CASSLYQGNTGELFF
V gene: TRBV7-9; J gene: TRBJ2-5; CDR3 length: 15; CDR3 protein: CASSRQVDTGETQYF
V gene: TRBV7-9; J gene: TRBJ1-4; CDR3 length: 14; CDR3 protein: CASSQAGSNEKLFF
V gene: TRBV5-1; J gene: TRBJ2-1; CDR3 length: 16; CDR3 protein: CASSARGAAKYNEQFF
V gene: TRBV11-2; J gene: TRBJ2-2; CDR3 length: 16; CDR3 protein: CASSLLAGGGTGELFF
V gene: TRBV18; J gene: TRBJ1-1; CDR3 length: 13; CDR3 protein: CASSAGDEQRAFF
V gene: TRBV19; J gene: TRBJ1-4; CDR3 length: 14; CDR3 protein: CASSIEGAGEKLFF
V gene: TRBV6-5; J gene: TRBJ1-1; CDR3 length: 12; CDR3 protein: CASRTYRAEAFF
V gene: TRBV29-1; J gene: TRBJ1-3; CDR3 length: 13; CDR3 protein: CSGRTGGGNTIYF
V gene: TRBV5-1; J gene: TRBJ2-1; CDR3 length: 15; CDR3 protein: CASSLGDRDYNEQFF
V gene: TRBV6-2/TRBV6-3; J gene: TRBJ1-2; CDR3 length: 15; CDR3 protein: CASSYPPPGWGGYTF
V gene: TRBV6-5; J gene: TRBJ1-6; CDR3 length: 15; CDR3 protein: CASSRGGGDNSPLHF
V gene: TRBV7-2; J gene: TRBJ1-6; CDR3 length: 18; CDR3 protein: CASSPRQGVSSYNSPLHF